The present T cell receptor beta chain was sequenced within a study of breast tumors, draining lymph nodes, adjacent tissues. Study-wide findings and caveats: Data only fit, rather than demonstrated, lymph node origin of most tumor T cells.

The CDR3 covers 16 residues. The germline CDR1 and CDR2 sequences are LNHNV and YYDKDF (reference sequence). The V segment lost 1 base and the J segment 5 bases; nucleotides outside the gene matches: 6. This clonotype was picked up many times. Its antigen remains unidentified. Breast cancer patients provided tissue from their axillary draining lymph nodes. TCRdb re-called the multiplex PCR reads through MiXCR, storing one row per CDR3 protein. The data show about 80,000 distinct CDR3 sequences, approximately 19% seen once. V and J are TRBV15 and TRBJ2-1; 9 nucleotides agree with TRBD2. This TCR was sampled from a female donor with breast cancer. Some clones in this sample may be carry-over from other donors' samples. What was sequenced was axillary lymph node tissue. The CDR3 spells CATSRARVAGDNEQFF. DNA of the CDR3: TGTGCCACCAGCAGAGCCCGAGTAGCGGGGGACAATGAGCAGTTCTTC.